The clone carrying this TCR beta chain was counted between two and nine times. Antigen unknown. A much larger clone lies one base from this, so it may be a read error. The record originates from a study of metastatic and nonmetastatic thyroid tumors. Background on the study: Blood and tumor or nodule tissue repertoires from malignant and benign thyroid patients were compared.

Thyroid surgery took place with no prior treatment in any patient. Study-wide findings and caveats: A significant increase in TCR beta diversity was reportedly seen in malignant thyroid tumors relative to benign nodules, in blood and tumor.

In the authors' workflow: It was from CDR3 differences across clinicopathological groups that a distant-metastasis classifier for papillary thyroid cancer was built. TCRdb recomputed clones from the PCR reads via MiXCR. The V and J calls reflect TCRdb's pipeline rather than the authors' work. The table records more than 40,000 clones, less than 20% of them present only once. Germline V lookup: CDR1 MGHDK, CDR2 SYGVNS. Trimming took off 5 bases at V and 0 bases at J, with 17 bases between the two ends. The length of the CDR3 is 18 residues. The sequence derives from a female donor with papillary thyroid cancer or a benign thyroid nodule (not recorded which). Some clones in this sample may be carry-over from other donors' samples. Sequenced sample: blood. The V gene is TRBV25-1, the J gene TRBJ2-6, with D unclear. CDR3 coding DNA: TGTGCCAGCAGTCCACGACATAGCAGCTTCTCTGGGGCCAACGTCCTGACTTTC. Its translation is CASSPRHSSFSGANVLTF.